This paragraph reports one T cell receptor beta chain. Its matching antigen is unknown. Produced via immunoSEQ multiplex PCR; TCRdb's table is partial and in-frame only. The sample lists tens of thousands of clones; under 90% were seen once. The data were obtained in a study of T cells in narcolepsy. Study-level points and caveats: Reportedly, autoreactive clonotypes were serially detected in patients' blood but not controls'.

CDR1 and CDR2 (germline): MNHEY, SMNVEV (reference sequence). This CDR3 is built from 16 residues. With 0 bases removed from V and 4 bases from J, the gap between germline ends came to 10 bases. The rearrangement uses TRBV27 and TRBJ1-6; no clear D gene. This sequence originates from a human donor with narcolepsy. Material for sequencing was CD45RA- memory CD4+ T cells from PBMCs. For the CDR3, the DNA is TGTGCCAGCAGTTTATCGAAGGGAAGTTATAATTCACCCCTCCACTTT. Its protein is CASSLSKGSYNSPLHF.